This T cell receptor beta chain was sequenced during a study of post-analysis software for immune sequencing data. Germline CDR1 DFQATT, CDR2 SNEGSKA (reference sequence). The CDR3 consists of 14 residues. Trimming shortened V by 3 bases and J by 2 bases, and 12 bases separated the two germline ends. Study-level findings and limits: Patients used five TRBV segments, including TRBV5-6, TRBV5-1 and TRBV20-1, more often than controls. There was significantly lower normalized Chao1 diversity in multiple sclerosis patients than in controls.

The authors incorporated unique molecular identifiers into the TCR beta cDNA libraries. Out of about 0.95 to 10 million T cells, a few hundred thousand cDNA molecules were generated. TCRdb processed the PCR reads anew with MiXCR; each CDR3 protein has one entry. Of about 770,000 distinct CDR3 sequences listed, just over 45% were seen once; the top ten hold 4.9%. A word on this clonotype: Its antigen is unknown.

This sequence was found in a girl between 5 and 17 years old with multiple sclerosis. Specimen: blood. The rearrangement joins TRBV20-1 to TRBJ2-3; no firm D call. The CDR3 is CSARSAYNTDTQYF. DNA for the CDR3: TGCAGTGCTAGGAGCGCTTACAACACAGATACGCAGTATTTT.